This T cell receptor (beta chain) is from a study of T-cell memory formation after mild COVID-19. Study-wide results and caveats: CD8+ contracting clones occupied EMRA, while CD4+ ones occupied mainly CM and EM. There was a balanced CD4/CD8 profile in clones contracting day 15 to 85, and later expanders leaned CD4+.

This CDR3 has 15 residues. Per germline, CDR1 SGHTA and CDR2 FQGNSA. V shed 1 base, J shed 4 bases, and the junction held 5 bases outside the gene matches. TCRdb reprocessed the 5' RACE reads with MiXCR, giving one entry per CDR3 protein. Here the sample spans about 400,000 distinct CDR3 sequences, around 14% being singletons. The sample holds a few counts of this clonotype. Its cognate antigen is unknown. The chain combines TRBV7-2 with TRBJ1-1; TRBD1 agrees at 8 bases. The receptor's source is a man between 18 and 35 years old who had mild COVID-19 (a few samples of this study predate the infection). Cell type and time point are not known. The sequenced sample consisted of PBMCs or a T cell subset sorted from them (not recorded which). CDR3 nucleotide sequence: TGTGCCAGCAGCTTAGGGGGACAGGTAGGCACTGAAGCTTTCTTT. It specifies CASSLGGQVGTEAFF.